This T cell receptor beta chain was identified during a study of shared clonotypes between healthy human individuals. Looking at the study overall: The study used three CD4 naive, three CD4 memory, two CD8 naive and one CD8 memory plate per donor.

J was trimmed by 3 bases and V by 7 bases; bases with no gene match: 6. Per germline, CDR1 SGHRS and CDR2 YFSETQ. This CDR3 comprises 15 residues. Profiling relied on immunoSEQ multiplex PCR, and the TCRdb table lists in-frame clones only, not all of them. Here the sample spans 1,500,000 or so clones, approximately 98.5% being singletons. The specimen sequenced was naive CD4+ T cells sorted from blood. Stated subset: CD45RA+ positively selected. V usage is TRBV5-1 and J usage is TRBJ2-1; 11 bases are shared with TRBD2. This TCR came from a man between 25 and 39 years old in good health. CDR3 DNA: TGCGCCAGCGCTTGGGGACTAGCGGACTACAATGAGCAGTTCTTC. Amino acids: CASAWGLADYNEQFF.